This is a list of T cell receptor beta chains from one sample in a study of blood T cell repertoires in COVID-19. Repertoires were generated with immunoSEQ multiplex PCR, while TCRdb's copy carries only in-frame clones and drops some. This sample yields about 150,000 clones, of which approximately 85% are seen a single time; 0.63% belongs to the top ten. The specimen was peripheral blood. These receptors came from a man in his sixties with COVID-19, enrolled during active disease. Each CDR3 is given with its conserved first and last residue. The order of the fields is clone size, V gene, D gene, J gene, CDR3 protein, CDR3 DNA. D genes are given only for firm matches. A clone size is listed for some rows: how often the clone was seen (once, few, many), or a class if it is expanded.

>-|TRBV6-2/TRBV6-3|TRBD1|TRBJ1-2
CASSQQGYYGYTF
TGTGCCAGCAGTCAACAGGGGTACTATGGCTACACCTTC
>-|TRBV9|-|TRBJ2-5
CASSARDFGETQYF
TGTGCCAGCAGCGCGCGGGACTTTGGAGAGACCCAGTACTTC
>-|TRBV25-1|TRBD1|TRBJ1-1
CASSEYGGTGEAFF
TGTGCCAGCAGTGAATATGGAGGGACAGGCGAAGCTTTCTTT
>once|TRBV4-1|TRBD1|TRBJ2-1
CASSQGQQYNEQFF
TGCGCCAGCAGCCAGGGACAGCAGTACAATGAGCAGTTCTTC
>-|TRBV7-6|-|TRBJ1-6
CASSQTVSYNSPLHF
TGTGCCAGCAGCCAGACAGTCTCTTATAATTCACCCCTCCACTTT
>-|TRBV29-1|TRBD2|TRBJ2-7
CSVEKNSGSEQYF
TGCAGCGTTGAAAAGAATAGCGGGAGTGAGCAGTACTTC
>-|TRBV7-2|-|TRBJ2-2
CASSTRNTGELFF
TGTGCCAGCAGCACACGAAACACCGGGGAGCTGTTTTTT
>-|TRBV19|-|TRBJ2-1
CASSTRASTVRSYNEQFF
TGTGCCAGTAGTACCCGAGCGTCCACTGTTCGCTCCTACAATGAGCAGTTCTTC
>-|TRBV18|TRBD2|TRBJ2-2
CASSPPSGSPNTGELFF
TGTGCCAGCTCACCACCGAGCGGGAGCCCAAACACCGGGGAGCTGTTTTTT
>-|TRBV6-5|-|TRBJ2-7
CASSPPRGEQYF
TGTGCCAGCAGCCCCCCCCGGGGCGAGCAGTACTTC
>-|TRBV10-3|TRBD1|TRBJ1-6
CAISEWGQDNSPLHF
TGTGCCATCAGTGAGTGGGGACAGGATAATTCACCCCTCCACTTT
>-|TRBV7-8|TRBD2|TRBJ2-7
CASSLGGGRQLAGGYEQYF
TGTGCCAGCAGCTTAGGGGGAGGCAGGCAGCTAGCGGGAGGCTACGAGCAGTACTTC
>few|TRBV6-5|TRBD1|TRBJ2-5
CASSRDRDETQYF
TGTGCCAGCAGCCGGGACAGGGATGAGACCCAGTACTTC
>-|TRBV4-3|-|TRBJ2-5
CASSQAGYQETQYF
TGCGCCAGCAGCCAAGCGGGGTACCAAGAGACCCAGTACTTC
>-|TRBV19|TRBD1|TRBJ1-1
CASSGQGNTEAFF
TGTGCCAGTAGCGGACAGGGGAACACTGAAGCTTTCTTT
>few|TRBV25-1|-|TRBJ1-1
CASRGANEQRNTEAFF
TGTGCCAGCAGAGGAGCGAATGAGCAGAGGAACACTGAAGCTTTCTTT
>-|TRBV5-8|TRBD1|TRBJ1-5
CASSRDRDQPQHF
TGTGCCAGCAGCCGGGACAGGGACCAGCCCCAGCATTTT
>-|TRBV7-2|-|TRBJ2-5
CASSLSDRGQETQYF
TGTGCCAGCAGCTTATCAGATCGGGGTCAAGAGACCCAGTACTTC
>-|TRBV7-2|TRBD2|TRBJ2-1
CASSGGLVSYNEQFF
TGTGCCAGCAGTGGGGGACTAGTTTCCTACAATGAGCAGTTCTTC
>-|TRBV20-1|-|TRBJ2-3
CSASIQMGTDTQYF
TGCAGTGCTAGTATCCAGATGGGCACAGATACGCAGTATTTT
>-|TRBV12-3/TRBV12-4|TRBD1|TRBJ1-2
CASSWDRGSGYTF
TGTGCCAGCAGCTGGGACAGGGGAAGCGGCTACACCTTC
>-|TRBV5-1|TRBD1|TRBJ1-1
CASYSQGRSTEAFF
TGCGCCAGCTACTCACAGGGGCGTAGTACTGAAGCTTTCTTT
>-|TRBV12-5|-|TRBJ1-1
CASGGDLSTEAFF
TGTGCTAGTGGCGGGGACTTGAGTACTGAAGCTTTCTTT
>-|TRBV28|-|TRBJ1-3
CATRGRTFYSGNTIYF
TGTGCCACCAGAGGGCGGACATTTTACTCTGGAAACACCATATATTTT
>once|TRBV7-3|TRBD2|TRBJ2-7
CASSRSGSYEQYF
TGTGCCAGCAGTCGTAGCGGGAGCTACGAGCAGTACTTC
>-|TRBV19|TRBD1|TRBJ1-4
CASTRTGNEKLFF
TGTGCCAGTACTAGGACAGGGAATGAAAAACTGTTTTTT
>few|TRBV6-5|TRBD2|TRBJ2-5
CASRLRLAGQETQYF
TGTGCCAGCAGACTCAGACTAGCTGGACAAGAGACCCAGTACTTC
>-|TRBV9|-|TRBJ1-2
CASSVVASPNYGYTF
TGTGCCAGCAGCGTAGTAGCCAGCCCTAACTATGGCTACACCTTC
>-|TRBV5-6|-|TRBJ2-7
CASSLTGISYEQYF
TGTGCCAGCAGCTTGACAGGGATCTCCTACGAGCAGTACTTC
>-|TRBV7-9|TRBD1|TRBJ1-1
CASSLGGGGGTEAFF
TGTGCCAGCAGCTTAGGAGGGGGCGGCGGCACTGAAGCTTTCTTT
>-|TRBV28|-|TRBJ2-7
CASHSGYEQYF
TGTGCCAGCCACAGTGGGTACGAGCAGTACTTC
>-|TRBV14|-|TRBJ1-2
CASSQGLPNYGYTF
TGTGCCAGCAGCCAGGGGCTTCCTAACTATGGCTACACCTTC
>few|TRBV3-1/TRBV3-2|TRBD1|TRBJ1-2
CASSPNRGPGYGYTF
TGTGCCAGCAGCCCAAACAGGGGGCCGGGCTATGGCTACACCTTC
>-|TRBV3-1/TRBV3-2|TRBD2|TRBJ2-1
CASSQGSGGFNEQFF
TGTGCCAGCAGCCAAGGGAGCGGGGGGTTCAATGAGCAGTTCTTC
>-|TRBV11-1|-|TRBJ2-5
CASSLELPASGTQYF
TGTGCCAGCAGCTTAGAGCTGCCGGCAAGCGGGACCCAGTACTTC
>-|TRBV12-3/TRBV12-4|-|TRBJ1-2
CASSSQGGYTF
TGTGCCAGCAGTTCCCAGGGGGGCTACACCTTC
>-|TRBV7-8|-|TRBJ1-1
CASSLAGGNTEAFF
TGTGCCAGCAGCTTAGCCGGGGGGAACACTGAAGCTTTCTTT
>-|TRBV19|-|TRBJ2-1
CASSRLGISNEQFF
TGTGCCAGTAGTCGACTAGGGATTTCCAATGAGCAGTTCTTC
>-|TRBV7-7|-|TRBJ1-4
CASSLEWSSKKEKLFF
TGTGCTAGCAGCTTGGAGTGGTCGTCGAAAAAGGAAAAACTGTTTTTT
>-|TRBV19|TRBD2|TRBJ2-3
CASSIDHIAGPSTDTQYF
TGTGCCAGTAGTATAGATCATATAGCGGGGCCGAGCACAGATACGCAGTATTTT
>few|TRBV29-1|-|TRBJ2-4
CSVSQNRENIQYF
TGCAGCGTCTCTCAGAATCGTGAAAACATTCAGTACTTC
>-|TRBV5-1|TRBD1|TRBJ2-5
CASSSSYRGQETQYF
TGCGCCAGCAGCTCATCCTACAGGGGCCAAGAGACCCAGTACTTC
>-|TRBV7-8|TRBD1|TRBJ1-2
CASSFSGQGFYTF
TGTGCCAGCAGCTTTTCTGGACAGGGATTCTACACCTTC
>-|TRBV7-2|-|TRBJ1-3
CASSPGRVGNTIYF
TGTGCCAGCAGCCCTGGCAGGGTAGGAAACACCATATATTTT
>-|TRBV5-1|-|TRBJ2-7
CASSLVVSPYEQYF
TGCGCCAGCAGCTTGGTAGTAAGTCCTTACGAGCAGTACTTC
>-|TRBV4-3|TRBD1|TRBJ1-1
CASSQDLLQGARAFF
TGCGCCAGCAGCCAAGACTTACTACAGGGGGCGCGTGCTTTCTTT
>-|TRBV27|TRBD2|TRBJ2-5
CATGGSRQETQYF
TGTGCCACTGGCGGGAGCCGCCAAGAGACCCAGTACTTC
>few|TRBV29-1|TRBD1|TRBJ1-2
CSVYRGGYGYTF
TGCAGCGTTTACAGGGGAGGCTATGGCTACACCTTC
>few|TRBV24-1|-|TRBJ2-7
CATSPESYEQYF
TGTGCCACCAGTCCTGAGAGCTACGAGCAGTACTTC
>-|TRBV2|-|TRBJ2-5
CASHDTMQETQYF
TGTGCCAGCCATGACACGATGCAAGAGACCCAGTACTTC
>-|TRBV11-2|-|TRBJ2-1
CASSLGGVYEQFF
TGTGCCAGCAGCTTAGGCGGGGTCTATGAGCAGTTCTTC
>-|TRBV7-2|-|TRBJ1-1
CASSLQRTPSGAFF
TGTGCCAGCAGCTTACAGAGGACACCCTCAGGGGCTTTCTTT
>-|TRBV14|-|TRBJ1-1
CASSQEGARGNTEAFF
TGTGCCAGCAGCCAAGAAGGGGCCAGGGGGAACACTGAAGCTTTCTTT
>once|TRBV7-3|-|TRBJ2-1
CASSLSLNEQFF
TGTGCCAGCAGCTTATCTCTCAATGAGCAGTTCTTC
>-|TRBV23-1|-|TRBJ1-2
CASSQGGTTGYTF
TGCGCCAGCAGTCAAGGCGGAACAACTGGCTACACCTTC